This entry is about one T cell receptor (beta chain). Its target is not known. CD8+ and CD4+ blood T cells underwent TCR beta sequencing. The CD8+ and CD4+ T cells were isolated magnetically using a negative isolation approach, whereas the TEMRA cells were enriched by FACS. Reverse transcription of about 0.45 to 1 ug RNA was carried out with random hexamers. TCR beta CDR3 was amplified by immunoSEQ covering 54 Vbeta and 13 Jbeta. Each CDR3 protein is one row after TCRdb ran MiXCR on the immunoSEQ multiplex PCR reads. The sample holds approximately 46,000 distinct CDR3 sequences, 92% seen once. The data were taken from a study of CD8 T cells in Susac syndrome. V shed 7 bases and J shed 5 bases, with 13 bases lying between them. From germline, CDR1 is SGDLS and CDR2 YYNGEE. This CDR3 comprises 12 residues. Notes on the study in general: The number of individuals included in the study's TCR sequencing and HLA analysis was acknowledged as relatively small.

The sequencing sample was made of CD8+ T cells from PBMCs. The source is a human donor in good health. The chain joins TRBV9 to TRBJ2-7; tentative D call: TRBD2 (6 bases). This chain's CDR3 is CASGGKQDEQYF. CDR3 nucleotide sequence: TGTGCCAGCGGCGGGAAGCAGGACGAGCAGTACTTC.